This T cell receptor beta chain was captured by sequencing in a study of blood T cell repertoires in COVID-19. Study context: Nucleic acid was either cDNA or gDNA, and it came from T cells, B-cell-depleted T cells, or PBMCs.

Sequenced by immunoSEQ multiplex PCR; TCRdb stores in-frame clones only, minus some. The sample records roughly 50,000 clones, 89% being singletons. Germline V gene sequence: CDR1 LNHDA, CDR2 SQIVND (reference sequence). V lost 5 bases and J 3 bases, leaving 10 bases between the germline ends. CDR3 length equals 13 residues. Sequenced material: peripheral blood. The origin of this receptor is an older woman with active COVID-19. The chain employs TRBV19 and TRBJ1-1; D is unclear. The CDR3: CASSEVLHTEAFF. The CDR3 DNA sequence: TGTGCCAGTAGTGAGGTTTTGCACACTGAAGCTTTCTTT.